This TCR beta chain was identified in a study of T cell responses to AZD1222 COVID-19 vaccine. The length of the CDR3 is 15 residues. The V segment lost 1 base and the J segment 0 bases; nucleotides outside the gene matches: 1. Germline V gene lookup returns CDR1 LGHDT and CDR2 YNNKEL (reference sequence). With regard to this clone: Antigen specificity is unknown.

Sequenced by immunoSEQ multiplex PCR; TCRdb stores in-frame clones only, minus some. The data show some 120,000 clones, with approximately 86% seen just once and over 8.5% held by the top ten. Whole-study findings and limits: Spike-specific TCR breadth and depth both grew after two AZD1222 doses. Donors, mostly white British, included more females; clonal diversity was possibly underestimated. Repertoire sampling happened only post peak T cell response.

The source of this sequence is an adult in good health. The sequences come from peripheral blood, collected on day 0 of AZD1222 vaccination. The chain is built from TRBV3-1 (or the pseudogene TRBV3-2) and TRBJ2-7, with 9 bases aligning to TRBD2. The CDR3 protein is CASSQVRGGSYEQYF. The CDR3 region has the DNA TGTGCCAGCAGCCAAGTGCGGGGGGGCTCCTACGAGCAGTACTTC.